Presented here are 32 T cell receptor beta chains from one specimen sequenced in a study of CXCR3 chemokines and chemotherapy response in bladder cancer. TCRdb analysed the PCR reads with MiXCR anew, one entry per CDR3 protein. This sample has around 2,000 distinct CDR3 sequences, with over 15% found just once. Sample collection occurred from a patient whose treatment included neoadjuvant chemotherapy. These receptors all come from a human donor with bladder cancer that responded to neoadjuvant chemotherapy.

By share of the sample, this clonotype is medium-sized. The chain has TRBV24-1 and TRBJ2-1; 12 positions agree with TRBD2. CDR3 size: 15 residues. The J segment lost 9 bases and the V segment lost 5 bases, leaving 7 bases of the junction unmatched. The germline V gene has CDR1 KGHDR and CDR2 SFDVKD. CDR3 protein: CATSAASGRASEQFF. CDR3 nucleotides: TGTGCCACCAGTGCGGCTAGCGGGAGGGCAAGTGAGCAGTTCTTC.

This clonotype was recorded many times. J is TRBJ2-3 and V is TRBV5-4; TRBD2 might be the D (7 bases). Germline V gene data show CDR1 as SGHNT and CDR2 as YYREEE (reference sequence). The CDR3 runs to 16 residues. V was clipped by 4 bases and J by 0 bases, with 15 bases between them. CDR3 protein: CASSGGGGRSTDTQYF. The CDR3 DNA sequence: TGTGCCAGCAGCGGGGGGGGCGGGCGCAGCACAGATACGCAGTATTTT.

This clonotype was seen a handful of times. The V gene is TRBV27, the J gene TRBJ2-7; 9 positions match TRBD1. Unmatched junction bases numbered 7, after V lost 2 bases and J lost 5 bases. Germline V gene sequence: CDR1 MNHEY, CDR2 SMNVEV (reference sequence). The CDR3 has 15 residues. DNA of the CDR3: TGTGCCAGCAGTTTAAGGGGGACAGGGTTGCACGAGCAGTACTTC. Its protein product is CASSLRGTGLHEQYF.

The table lists this clonotype with a few counts. This chain joins TRBV25-1 and TRBJ2-3; D is perhaps TRBD2 (5 bases). The CDR3 totals 14 residues. The V gene lost 5 bases and the J gene lost 2 bases, with 11 bases spanning the gap. The germline CDR1 and CDR2 sequences are MGHDK and SYGVNS. The CDR3 protein is CASSRADSTDTQYF. CDR3 bases: TGTGCCAGCAGTAGAGCGGATTCCACAGATACGCAGTATTTT. The full variable domain, its missing parts supplied by reference TRBV25-1 and TRBJ2-3, is EADIYQTPRYLVIGTGKKITLECSQTMGHDKMYWYQQDPGMELHLIHYSYGVNSTEKGDLSSESTVSRIRTEHFPLTLESARPSHTSQYLCASSRADSTDTQYFGPGTRLTVL.

This clonotype was recorded at least ten times. The gene calls are TRBV15 and TRBJ1-2, with a tentative D call TRBD1 (6 bases). The CDR3 is made up of 15 amino acids. With 1 base removed from V and 0 bases from J, the gap between germline ends came to 9 bases. The germline V gene has CDR1 LNHNV and CDR2 YYDKDF (reference sequence). CDR3 in DNA: TGTGCCACCAGCAGAGCGACAGGCCCTAACTATGGCTACACCTTC. Translating gives CATSRATGPNYGYTF.

This clonotype was seen a single time. The chain is built from TRBV19 and TRBJ1-5; D possibly corresponds to TRBD1 (6 bases). Between the trimmed V and J ends, which lost 4 bases and 1 base, there was a span of 14 bases. The CDR3 spans 16 residues. CDR1 is LNHDA, CDR2 SQIVND, per germline (reference sequence). The CDR3 region is CASSSSIGQSNQPQHF. CDR3 DNA: TGTGCCAGTAGTAGTAGTATAGGACAGAGCAATCAGCCCCAGCATTTT. The complete variable domain, with remaining parts taken from reference TRBV19 and TRBJ1-5, reads DGGITQSPKYLFRKEGQNVTLSCEQNLNHDAMYWYRQDPGQGLRLIYYSQIVNDFQKGDIAEGYSVSREKKESFPLTVTSAQKNPTAFYLCASSSSIGQSNQPQHFGDGTRLSIL.

This clonotype was counted only a few times. This chain connects TRBV7-3 to TRBJ2-3; 7 nucleotides agree with TRBD2. Losses at the gene ends were 1 base for V and 2 bases for J; bases not matched to a gene: 12. This CDR3 has 18 residues. From germline, CDR1 is SGHTA and CDR2 FQGTGA. The CDR3 reads CASSLNGASGILTDTQYF. The DNA for the CDR3 is TGTGCCAGCAGCTTAAACGGGGCTAGCGGAATCCTCACAGATACGCAGTATTTT.

Judged by abundance, this clonotype is medium-sized. The chain recombines TRBV18 with TRBJ2-3, with D tentatively TRBD1 (6 bases). The CDR3 is 13 residues long. Germline CDR1 and CDR2: KGHSH and LQKENI. V gave up 6 bases and J gave up 3 bases, with 10 bases separating them. The CDR3 bases are TGTGCCAGCTCGATCGGACAGACAGATACGCAGTATTTT. Translation: CASSIGQTDTQYF.

This clonotype was recorded many times. The CDR3 DNA follows: TGTGCCAGCAGTTATGGGGAGTCCACAGATACGCAGTATTTT. It translates to CASSYGESTDTQYF. This chain links TRBV6-6 with TRBJ2-3; a possible D gene is TRBD2 (5 bases). The ends were cut back, 3 bases at V and 2 bases at J, with 9 bases in the middle. The CDR3 sequence is 14 residues long. CDR1 is MNHNY, CDR2 SVGAGI, per germline (reference sequence).

This clonotype was seen more than once but under ten times. One base separates it from a far larger clone, so it is likely a read error. This chain connects TRBV6-2 or TRBV6-3 to TRBJ2-7; D perhaps matches TRBD1 (6 bases). Trimming cost V 2 bases and J 7 bases, with 18 bases left between them. This CDR3 spans 15 amino acids. Per the germline V gene, CDR1 is MNHEY and CDR2 is SVGEGT. The CDR3 DNA follows: TGTGCCAGCAGTTACCCTTCGACAGGCTTCAATGAGCAGTACTTC. Its translation is CASSYPSTGFNEQYF.

This clonotype is deemed large (0.1 to 1%). The chain combines TRBV19 with TRBJ2-2; 8 bases fit TRBD2. The V gene end was trimmed by 7 bases and the J gene end by 7 bases; junction bases not matched to a gene: 8. CDR3 length equals 14 residues. Germline CDR1 reads LNHDA; CDR2 reads SQIVND (reference sequence). In nucleotides, the CDR3 is TGTGCCAGTAAAAGCGGGAGTTCTGTCGGGGAGCTGTTTTTT. Its protein product is CASKSGSSVGELFF.

Relative to its sample, this clonotype is medium-sized. This chain links TRBV5-6 with TRBJ2-3; a possible D gene is TRBD2 (6 bases). V was clipped by 1 base and J by 4 bases, with 10 bases between them. The CDR3 loop spans 14 amino acids. The germline V gene has CDR1 SGHDT and CDR2 YYEEEE. CDR3 residues: CASSLQRVSDTQYF. As DNA, the CDR3 is TGTGCCAGCAGCTTGCAGCGGGTGTCAGATACGCAGTATTTT. The complete variable domain, with remaining parts taken from reference TRBV5-6 and TRBJ2-3, reads DAGVTQSPTHLIKTRGQQVTLRCSPKSGHDTVSWYQQALGQGPQFIFQYYEEEERQRGNFPDRFSGHQFPNYSSELNVNALLLGDSALYLCASSLQRVSDTQYFGPGTRLTVL.

This clonotype was recorded many times. V is TRBV9 and J is TRBJ2-7, with D possibly being TRBD1 (6 bases). The CDR3 extends over 15 amino acids. Germline loops: CDR1 SGDLS, CDR2 YYNGEE. The V and J ends lost 4 bases and 4 bases respectively, with 18 bases between them. CDR3 loop: CASSTQGWVGYEQYF. The DNA for the CDR3 is TGTGCCAGCAGCACCCAGGGGTGGGTAGGATACGAGCAGTACTTC.

This clonotype was detected ten times or more. The CDR3 reads CASSLDPGQGNEQFF. CDR3 DNA: TGTGCCAGCAGCTTAGACCCGGGACAGGGTAATGAGCAGTTCTTC. The V gene is TRBV7-3, the J gene TRBJ2-1; 9 nucleotides line up with TRBD1. The CDR3 runs 15 residues. J lost 7 bases, V lost 2 bases, and 6 bases had no gene match. The germline CDR1 and CDR2 sequences are SGHTA and FQGTGA.

This clonotype was recorded at least ten times. The chain couples TRBV5-6 to TRBJ2-2; 12 bases are a match to TRBD2. The CDR3 contains 15 residues. From germline, CDR1 is SGHDT and CDR2 YYEEEE. Trimming at V came to 2 bases and at J to 5 bases, leaving 1 base not matched to a gene. CDR3 loop: CASSLGLAGTGELFF. CDR3 DNA sequence: TGTGCCAGCAGCTTAGGACTAGCGGGAACCGGGGAGCTGTTTTTT.

This clonotype occurred once. CDR3 nucleotide sequence: TGTGCCAGCAGCCAAGGAGGACTACCGGGAGAAAATGAGCAGTTCTTC. It translates to CASSQGGLPGENEQFF. The rearrangement links TRBV14 to TRBJ2-1, with D possibly matching TRBD2 (6 bases). The germline V and J ends were trimmed by 1 base and 7 bases, with 17 bases remaining between them. Germline V lookup: CDR1 SGHDN, CDR2 FVKESK. The length of the CDR3 is 16 residues. Filled out from reference TRBV14 and TRBJ2-1, the complete variable domain reads EAGVTQFPSHSVIEKGQTVTLRCDPISGHDNLYWYRRVMGKEIKFLLHFVKESKQDESGMPNNRFLAERTGGTYSTLKVQPAELEDSGVYFCASSQGGLPGENEQFFGPGTRLTVL.

By frequency in the sample, this clonotype is medium-sized. The chain uses TRBV6-5 and TRBJ1-2; 8 bases agree with TRBD1. Germline CDR1 MNHEY, CDR2 SVGAGI. The V segment lost 7 bases and the J segment 2 bases; nucleotides outside the gene matches: 12. This CDR3 region has 16 residues. The CDR3 sequence is CASTKGTGGTNYGYTF. The CDR3 DNA is TGTGCCAGCACCAAAGGGACAGGCGGTACCAACTATGGCTACACCTTC.

This clonotype was observed a few times. The chain has TRBV7-9 and TRBJ2-7, with 9 bases identical to TRBD1. The CDR3 consists of 15 residues. After removal of 6 bases from V and 6 bases from J, the junction contained 12 bases not matched to a gene. Germline-derived CDR1 and CDR2 are SEHNR and FQNEAQ (reference sequence). The CDR3 nucleotides read TGTGCCAGCAGTCCTACAGGGGGCGGTTTTGGCGAGCAGTACTTC. It yields the protein CASSPTGGGFGEQYF.

By sample share, this clonotype is medium-sized. The chain employs TRBV19 and TRBJ2-5, with TRBD2 matching over 12 bases. The CDR3 is 13 residues long. With V trimmed by 10 bases and J by 5 bases, 5 bases remained unmatched. CDR1 and CDR2 (germline): LNHDA, SQIVND (reference sequence). CDR3 amino acids: CATPTSGSETQYF. The DNA for the CDR3 is TGTGCCACCCCGACTAGCGGGAGTGAGACCCAGTACTTC.

This clonotype is medium-sized within its sample. The genes are TRBV7-2 and TRBJ2-3; 14 nucleotides match TRBD2. The trim removed 2 bases at V and 7 bases at J, leaving 11 bases unmatched. CDR1 is SGHTA, CDR2 FQGNSA, per germline. The CDR3 consists of 18 residues. CDR3 sequence reads: CASSLSRGLAGARNTQYF. The CDR3 DNA follows: TGTGCCAGCAGCTTAAGTCGGGGACTAGCGGGAGCCCGAAATACGCAGTATTTT.

This clonotype was counted many times. The chain carries TRBV24-1 and TRBJ2-7, with TRBD1 matching over 10 bases. The CDR3 is 14 amino acids. CDR1 and CDR2 from the germline V gene are KGHDR and SFDVKD. Trimming removed 5 bases from V and 0 bases from J; junction bases left unmatched: 0. CDR3 in DNA: TGTGCCACCAGTGGGGACAGGGGCTCCTACGAGCAGTACTTC. Its protein product is CATSGDRGSYEQYF.

Ten or more counts support this clonotype. This chain uses TRBV20-1 with TRBJ2-7, with TRBD2 identical over 13 bases. CDR1 is DFQATT and CDR2 is SNEGSKA in the germline V gene (reference sequence). CDR3 length: 15 residues. V shed 6 bases and J 1 base; nucleotides not matched to a gene: 6. The DNA of the CDR3 is TGCAGTGCCACGACGGGACTAGCGGGATCCTACGAGCAGTACTTC. Translation: CSATTGLAGSYEQYF.

This clonotype was observed many times. J is TRBJ1-6 and V is TRBV7-9; a possible D gene is TRBD1 (6 bases). Germline CDR1 and CDR2: SEHNR and FQNEAQ (reference sequence). The V gene lost 8 bases and the J gene lost 4 bases, with 15 bases spanning the gap. The CDR3 totals 15 residues. CDR3 nucleotides: TGTGCCAGCGCACCTCCCGGACAGTATAATTCACCCCTCCACTTT. Its translation: CASAPPGQYNSPLHF.

This clonotype was detected ten times or more. V usage is TRBV6-2 or TRBV6-3 and J usage is TRBJ1-3; D not certain. V was trimmed by 4 bases and J by 0 bases, leaving 7 bases between them. The CDR3 has 14 amino acids. Germline CDR1 is MNHEY and CDR2 is SVGEGT. CDR3 in amino acids: CASSSTGSGNTIYF. In DNA, the CDR3 is TGTGCCAGCAGTTCGACGGGCTCTGGAAACACCATATATTTT.

In its sample, this clonotype was seen many times. V usage is TRBV5-6 and J usage is TRBJ2-7; 8 bases match TRBD1. In germline, CDR1 is SGHDT, CDR2 YYEEEE. V lost 5 bases to trimming and J lost 2 bases; unmatched junction nucleotides: 12. This CDR3 comprises 16 residues. The CDR3 DNA reads TGTGCCAGCAGTCAAACAGGGGGGAGCTCCGCCTACGAGCAGTACTTC. Protein: CASSQTGGSSAYEQYF.

This clonotype occurred a few times. The chain carries TRBV5-6 and TRBJ2-3; the D is unclear. The V gene's germline CDR1 is SGHDT and CDR2 YYEEEE. This CDR3 spans 16 amino acids. V shed 4 bases and J shed 2 bases, with 17 bases lying between them. CDR3 coding DNA: TGTGCCAGCAGCGCTCTTGGTACGCCAGCCACAGATACGCAGTATTTT. This codes for CASSALGTPATDTQYF.

This clonotype was seen ten or more times. The chain joins TRBV5-6 to TRBJ2-7; no reliable D call. This CDR3 spans 12 amino acids. Germline CDR1 reads SGHDT; CDR2 reads YYEEEE. The V gene lost 3 bases and the J gene lost 1 base, with 5 bases spanning the gap. The CDR3 reads CASSSLSYEQYF. The CDR3 nucleotides are TGTGCCAGCAGCTCTCTGTCCTACGAGCAGTACTTC.

This clonotype was counted ten times or more. The chain links TRBV12-5 to TRBJ2-5; 9 nucleotides match TRBD2. Trimming took 0 bases from V and 1 from J; bases not matched to a gene: 6. The germline CDR1 and CDR2 sequences are LGHNT and FRNRAP. The CDR3 covers 17 residues. The CDR3 DNA is TGTGCTAGTGGTTTGGTTTCCCTAGCGGGAATCCAAGAGACCCAGTACTTC. It encodes CASGLVSLAGIQETQYF.

The V gene is TRBV6-2 or TRBV6-3, the J gene TRBJ1-2, with 9 bases fitting TRBD1. Germline trimming cut 6 bases from V and 6 bases from J; bases unmatched to any gene: 14. Germline V gene lookup returns CDR1 MNHEY and CDR2 SVGEGT. CDR3 length equals 16 residues. In nucleotides, the CDR3 is TGTGCCAGCAGGAATACCCCGGGACAGGGAGCAAATGGCTACACCTTC. Protein product: CASRNTPGQGANGYTF.

This clonotype occurred many times. The chain is built from TRBV28 and TRBJ1-3; no firm D call. This CDR3 contains 12 residues. V was shortened by 4 bases and J by 6 bases, with 7 bases between the two germline ends. Germline values: CDR1 MDHEN, CDR2 SYDVKM. CDR3 loop: CASSWQLNTIYF. CDR3 bases: TGTGCCAGCAGTTGGCAGCTAAACACCATATATTTT.

By sample share, this clonotype is large. This rearrangement joins TRBV6-5 to TRBJ1-1; TRBD1 is a possible D gene (6 bases). V was trimmed by 6 bases and J by 1 base, leaving 9 bases between them. The length of the CDR3 is 13 residues. The germline CDR1 and CDR2 sequences are MNHEY and SVGAGI. The DNA for the CDR3 is TGTGCCAGCAGCAAACAGGGGAACACTGAAGCTTTCTTT. Amino acid sequence: CASSKQGNTEAFF.

By sample fraction, this clonotype is medium-sized (0.01 to 0.1%). The chain is built from TRBV19 and TRBJ1-2, with TRBD1 as a possible D gene (5 bases). With 3 bases removed from V and 1 base from J, the gap between germline ends came to 6 bases. In germline, CDR1 is LNHDA, CDR2 SQIVND (reference sequence). This CDR3 spans 13 amino acids. For the CDR3, the DNA is TGTGCCAGTAGTATGGGACTTAACTATGGCTACACCTTC. As protein: CASSMGLNYGYTF.